This entry lists 5 T cell receptor beta chains sequenced from one sample in a study of T-cell memory formation after mild COVID-19. From the 5' RACE reads, TCRdb called clonotypes with MiXCR, one entry per CDR3 protein. The data hold more than 400,000 distinct CDR3 sequences, with 18% observed a single time. Sequencing was carried out using PBMCs or a T cell subset sorted from them (not recorded which). The receptors derive from an adult woman who had mild COVID-19 (a few samples of this study predate the infection). Cell type and time point are not known.

This rearrangement joins TRBV12-3 or TRBV12-4 to TRBJ2-7, with D tentatively TRBD1 or TRBD2 (5 bases each). V lost 6 bases to trimming and J lost 2 bases, with 14 bases between them. The length of the CDR3 is 14 residues. The CDR3 region has the DNA TGTGCCAGCAGGGCCGACGGGGCCGCCTACGAGCAGTACTTC. Protein sequence: CASRADGAAYEQYF.

A few counts support this clonotype. The DNA of the CDR3 is TGTGCCAGCACTACCTCCATAGCGGGGGCCTACAATGAGCAGTTCTTC. It translates to CASTTSIAGAYNEQFF. The J gene is TRBJ2-1, the V gene TRBV6-2 or TRBV6-3; 9 bases match TRBD2. The V gene's germline CDR1 is MNHEY and CDR2 SVGEGT. Trimming took 7 bases from V and 2 from J; bases not matched to a gene: 9. The CDR3 runs 16 residues.

This clonotype was seen a few times. V usage is TRBV5-6 and J usage is TRBJ1-1; 7 bases are a match to TRBD1. V lost 4 bases, J lost 3 bases, and 9 bases stayed unmatched. Germline V CDR1 and CDR2: SGHDT, YYEEEE. This CDR3 has 15 amino acids. The CDR3 reads CASSITGAMDTEAFF. The CDR3 DNA reads as TGTGCCAGCAGCATTACAGGGGCGATGGACACTGAAGCTTTCTTT.

The chain uses TRBV7-2 and TRBJ2-7, with a possible D match to TRBD2 (6 bases). The germline V gene encodes CDR1 SGHTA and CDR2 FQGNSA. V was clipped by 5 bases and J by 3 bases, with 17 bases between them. This CDR3 is 15 amino acids long. The CDR3 region is CASSAGLNRGYEQYF. In DNA, the CDR3 is TGTGCCAGCAGCGCGGGACTCAACCGGGGCTACGAGCAGTACTTC.

This clonotype was counted only a few times. The rearrangement uses TRBV2 and TRBJ2-1; D is unresolved. V was cut by 6 bases and J by 10 bases, with 13 bases left in between. The germline CDR1 and CDR2 sequences are SNHLY and FYNNEI. CDR3 length: 12 amino acids. The CDR3 DNA reads TGTGCCAGCAGCCCTGAGCGTTGGGAGCAGTTCTTC. This gives the protein CASSPERWEQFF.